These T cell receptor beta chains were read from a single sample in a study of cytomegalovirus exposure and HLA in healthy donors. Sequenced by immunoSEQ multiplex PCR; TCRdb stores in-frame clones only, minus some. The sample has 100,000 to 150,000 clones, 50% to 75% seen once. The sequenced sample consisted of PBMCs. These receptors all come from a woman aged 40 to 50 in good health and CMV-seropositive. CDR3s include the opening cysteine and the closing phenylalanine or tryptophan. Fields, in order: clone size, J gene, V gene, D gene, CDR3 protein, CDR3 DNA. A D gene is named only where the DNA matches it firmly. Expanded clones get a size class; other rows say once, few or many, or leave the size out.

>-|TRBJ1-2|TRBV7-8|TRBD1
CASSRDRGRRDYGYTF
TGTGCCAGTTCCCGGGACAGGGGGCGTCGCGACTATGGCTACACCTTC
>-|TRBJ2-7|TRBV6-6|-
CASAGYEQYF
TGTGCCAGCGCGGGCTACGAGCAGTACTTC
>-|TRBJ1-2|TRBV6-1|-
CASSPTSQGGYTF
TGTGCCAGCAGTCCGACATCCCAGGGTGGCTACACCTTC
>-|TRBJ1-3|TRBV27|-
CASSSTAGNTIYF
TGTGCCAGCAGTTCAACAGCTGGAAACACCATATATTTT
>once|TRBJ2-1|TRBV7-9|-
CASSLDGEQFF
TGTGCCAGCAGCTTAGACGGGGAGCAGTTCTTC
>-|TRBJ2-7|TRBV19|-
CASSIELSYEQYF
TGTGCCAGTAGTATAGAACTAAGCTACGAGCAGTACTTC
>-|TRBJ2-1|TRBV4-1|-
CASSQGDNEQFF
TGCGCCAGCAGCCAAGGAGACAATGAGCAGTTCTTC
>few|TRBJ2-3|TRBV29-1|TRBD1
CSVEDPIGGLTDTQYF
TGCAGCGTTGAAGATCCGATAGGGGGCTTAACAGATACGCAGTATTTT
>few|TRBJ1-2|TRBV30|TRBD1
CAWSSQGAEGYPF
TGTGCCTGGAGTTCACAGGGGGCTGAAGGCTACCCCTTC
>-|TRBJ1-2|TRBV7-9|-
CSSSPKSDRTTF
TGTTCCAGCAGCCCCAAATCGGACAGAACCACCTTC
>-|TRBJ2-3|TRBV6-1|-
CASGTRDTDTQYF
TGTGCCAGTGGGACGCGGGACACAGATACGCAGTATTTT
>-|TRBJ2-6|TRBV5-1|TRBD2
CASSPTSGSAGGANVLTF
TGCGCCAGCAGCCCGACTAGCGGGTCGGCTGGAGGGGCCAACGTCCTGACTTTC
>-|TRBJ2-7|TRBV5-1|TRBD1
CASSLVVGTGREQYF
TGCGCCAGCAGCTTGGTCGTAGGGACAGGTAGAGAGCAGTACTTC
>-|TRBJ1-5|TRBV18|TRBD1
CASSQGSGTGGFLDQPQHF
TGTGCCAGCTCACAAGGTTCCGGGACAGGGGGTTTCTTAGATCAGCCCCAGCATTTT
>few|TRBJ2-5|TRBV7-6|TRBD2
CASSQLGGGVETQYF
TGTGCCAGCAGCCAACTCGGGGGAGGGGTGGAGACCCAGTACTTC
>-|TRBJ1-5|TRBV28|-
CASSLGLRGGNQPQHF
TGTGCCAGCAGTCTTGGTCTAAGAGGTGGCAATCAGCCCCAGCATTTT
>-|TRBJ2-1|TRBV29-1|TRBD1
CSVPAGTGGDEQFF
TGCAGCGTGCCAGCCGGGACAGGGGGGGACGAGCAGTTCTTC
>-|TRBJ2-5|TRBV14|-
CASSIRPGETQYF
TGTGCCAGCAGCATAAGACCCGGGGAGACCCAGTACTTC
>-|TRBJ2-1|TRBV11-2|TRBD2
CASSFGAGGDEQFF
TGTGCCAGCAGCTTCGGGGCGGGAGGGGATGAGCAGTTCTTC
>-|TRBJ2-7|TRBV7-8|-
CASSLISGQAYEQYF
TGTGCCAGCAGCTTAATTTCAGGCCAGGCCTACGAGCAGTACTTC
>-|TRBJ1-3|TRBV18|-
CASSPLPSGIVSGNTIYF
TGTGCCAGCTCACCACTCCCGTCAGGAATCGTCTCTGGAAACACCATATATTTT
>-|TRBJ2-7|TRBV19|-
CASSPRPENEQYF
TGTGCCAGTAGTCCTCGACCGGAGAACGAGCAGTACTTC
>-|TRBJ2-7|TRBV6-5|-
CASSFLVGAIYEQYF
TGTGCCAGCAGTTTTCTGGTGGGAGCAATCTACGAGCAGTACTTC
>-|TRBJ2-5|TRBV6-5|TRBD2
CASRRESRGQETQYF
TGTGCCAGCAGGCGGGAGTCCCGCGGCCAAGAGACCCAGTACTTC
>-|TRBJ1-1|TRBV18|-
CASSPRRDPNTEAFF
TGTGCCAGCTCACCCCGGAGAGATCCCAACACTGAAGCTTTCTTT